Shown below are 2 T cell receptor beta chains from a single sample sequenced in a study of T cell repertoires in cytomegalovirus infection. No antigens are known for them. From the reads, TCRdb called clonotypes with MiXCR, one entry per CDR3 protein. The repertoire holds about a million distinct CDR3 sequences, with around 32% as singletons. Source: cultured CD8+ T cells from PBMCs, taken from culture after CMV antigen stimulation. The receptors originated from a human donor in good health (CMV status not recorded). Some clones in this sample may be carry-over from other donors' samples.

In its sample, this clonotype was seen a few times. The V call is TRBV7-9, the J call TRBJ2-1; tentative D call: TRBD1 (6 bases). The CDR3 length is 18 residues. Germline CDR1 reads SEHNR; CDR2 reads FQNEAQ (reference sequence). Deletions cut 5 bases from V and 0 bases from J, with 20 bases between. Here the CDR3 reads CASSAPAPGTLSYNEQFF. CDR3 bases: TGTGCCAGCAGCGCGCCTGCCCCCGGGACACTCTCCTACAATGAGCAGTTCTTC.

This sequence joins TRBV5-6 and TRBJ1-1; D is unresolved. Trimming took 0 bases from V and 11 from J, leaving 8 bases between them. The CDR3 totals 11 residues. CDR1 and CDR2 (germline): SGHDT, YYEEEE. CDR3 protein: CASSLGGSAFF. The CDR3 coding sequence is TGTGCCAGCAGCTTGGGAGGAAGTGCTTTCTTT.